The entry that follows covers one T cell receptor (beta chain) sequence. The CDR3 loop spans 13 amino acids. Trimming took 5 bases from V and 0 from J, leaving 7 bases between them. The germline V gene encodes CDR1 LNHDA and CDR2 SQIVND (reference sequence). As handled by the study authors: Quantification of nucleated cells was approximated via reference gene primer amplification. Profiling relied on immunoSEQ multiplex PCR, and the TCRdb table lists in-frame clones only, not all of them. Clone size and V and J calls were adopted from that table, with D and trimming inferred from the DNA. The sample contains roughly 330,000 clones, around 86% of which appear only once. These data are taken from a study of blood T cell repertoires in COVID-19. Symptom resolution, clearance, or two negative PCRs marked the recovered donors of Cohort 3.

The chain combines TRBV19 with TRBJ1-1, with D hard to call. Sequencing was performed on PBMCs or T cells enriched from blood (not recorded which). The origin of this receptor is a woman aged 18 to 35 who had recovered from COVID-19. The CDR3 reads CASSSALNTEAFF. The DNA for the CDR3 is TGTGCCAGTAGTTCCGCGTTGAACACTGAAGCTTTCTTT.